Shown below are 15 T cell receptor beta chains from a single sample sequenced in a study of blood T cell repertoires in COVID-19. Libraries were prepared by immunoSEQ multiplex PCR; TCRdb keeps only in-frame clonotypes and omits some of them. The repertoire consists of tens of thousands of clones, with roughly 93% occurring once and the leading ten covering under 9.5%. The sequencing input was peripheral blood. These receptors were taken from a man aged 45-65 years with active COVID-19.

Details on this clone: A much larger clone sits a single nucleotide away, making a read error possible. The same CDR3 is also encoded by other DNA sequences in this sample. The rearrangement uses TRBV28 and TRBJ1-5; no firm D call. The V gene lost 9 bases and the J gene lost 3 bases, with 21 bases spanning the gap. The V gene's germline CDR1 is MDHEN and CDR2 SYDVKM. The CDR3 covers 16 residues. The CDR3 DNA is TGTGCCAGTAGAAGGTGGGAGATAAGCGACAATCAGCCCCAGCATTTT. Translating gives CASRRWEISDNQPQHF. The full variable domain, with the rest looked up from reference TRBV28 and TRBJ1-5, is DVKVTQSSRYLVKRTGEKVFLECVQDMDHENMFWYRQDPGLGLRLIYFSYDVKMKEKGDIPEGYSVSREKKERFSLILESASTNQTSMYLCASRRWEISDNQPQHFGDGTRLSIL.

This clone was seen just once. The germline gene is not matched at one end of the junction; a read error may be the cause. The CDR3 coding sequence is TGTGCTAGCAGTACGGGACTAGCGGTGACAGATGAGCAGTTCTTC. This gives the protein CASSTGLAVTDEQFF. The V call is TRBV7-7, the J call TRBJ2-1; 11 bases fit TRBD2. The germline CDR1 and CDR2 sequences are SSHAT and FNYEAQ (reference sequence). The CDR3 has 15 residues.

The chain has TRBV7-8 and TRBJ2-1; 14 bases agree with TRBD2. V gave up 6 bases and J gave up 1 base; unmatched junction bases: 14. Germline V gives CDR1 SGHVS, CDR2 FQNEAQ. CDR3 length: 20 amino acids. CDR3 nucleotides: TGTGCCAGCAGGTCTCGGAGACTAGCGGGAGGGCCGAGGTCCTACAATGAGCAGTTCTTC. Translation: CASRSRRLAGGPRSYNEQFF.

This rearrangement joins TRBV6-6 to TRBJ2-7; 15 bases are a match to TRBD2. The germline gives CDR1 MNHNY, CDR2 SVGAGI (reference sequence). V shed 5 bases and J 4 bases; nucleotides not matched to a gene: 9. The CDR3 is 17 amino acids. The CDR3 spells CASSPRPGLAGGYEQYF. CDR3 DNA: TGTGCCAGCAGTCCACGACCGGGACTAGCGGGAGGATACGAGCAGTACTTC.

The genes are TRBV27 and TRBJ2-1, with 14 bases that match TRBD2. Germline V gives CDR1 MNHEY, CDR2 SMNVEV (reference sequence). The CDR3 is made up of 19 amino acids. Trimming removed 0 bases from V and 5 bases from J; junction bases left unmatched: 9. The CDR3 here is CASSLSQGTSGSRHNEQFF. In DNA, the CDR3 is TGTGCCAGCAGTTTATCGCAGGGGACTAGCGGGAGCAGGCACAATGAGCAGTTCTTC.

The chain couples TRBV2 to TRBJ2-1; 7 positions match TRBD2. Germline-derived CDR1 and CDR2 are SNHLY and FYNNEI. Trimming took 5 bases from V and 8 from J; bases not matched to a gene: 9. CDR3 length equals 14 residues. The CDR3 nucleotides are TGTGCCAGCAGTCCCGCCGGGAGGCGCCATGAGCAGTTCTTC. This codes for CASSPAGRRHEQFF.

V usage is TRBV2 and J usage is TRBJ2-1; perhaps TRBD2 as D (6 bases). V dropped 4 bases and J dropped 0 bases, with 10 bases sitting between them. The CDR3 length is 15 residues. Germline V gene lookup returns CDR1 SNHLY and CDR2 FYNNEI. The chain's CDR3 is CASSGVGSSYNEQFF. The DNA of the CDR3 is TGTGCCAGCAGTGGTGTCGGGAGCTCCTACAATGAGCAGTTCTTC.

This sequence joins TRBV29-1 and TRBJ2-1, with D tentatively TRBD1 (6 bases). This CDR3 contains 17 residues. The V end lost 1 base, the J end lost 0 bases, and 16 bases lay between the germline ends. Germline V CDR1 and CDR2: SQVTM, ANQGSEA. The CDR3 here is CSVEAPLRGISYNEQFF. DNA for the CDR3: TGCAGCGTTGAAGCTCCCCTAAGGGGGATCTCCTACAATGAGCAGTTCTTC.

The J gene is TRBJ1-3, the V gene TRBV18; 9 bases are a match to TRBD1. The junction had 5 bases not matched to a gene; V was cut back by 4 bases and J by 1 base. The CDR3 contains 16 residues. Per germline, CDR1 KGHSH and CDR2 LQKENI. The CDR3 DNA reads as TGTGCCAGCTCACATGGGGACAGGGCGTCTGGAAACACCATATATTTT. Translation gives CASSHGDRASGNTIYF.

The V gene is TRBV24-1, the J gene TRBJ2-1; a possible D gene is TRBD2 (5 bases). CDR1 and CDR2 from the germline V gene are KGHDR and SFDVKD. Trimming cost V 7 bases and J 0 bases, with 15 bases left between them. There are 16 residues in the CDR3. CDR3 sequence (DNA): TGTGCCACCAGGCCGAGGGAGTCCAGCTCCTACAATGAGCAGTTCTTC. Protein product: CATRPRESSSYNEQFF.

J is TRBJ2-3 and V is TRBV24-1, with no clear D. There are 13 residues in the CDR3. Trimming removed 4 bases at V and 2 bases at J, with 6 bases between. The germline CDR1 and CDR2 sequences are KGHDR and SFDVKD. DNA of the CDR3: TGTGCCACCAGTGACCGACACACAGATACGCAGTATTTT. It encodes CATSDRHTDTQYF.

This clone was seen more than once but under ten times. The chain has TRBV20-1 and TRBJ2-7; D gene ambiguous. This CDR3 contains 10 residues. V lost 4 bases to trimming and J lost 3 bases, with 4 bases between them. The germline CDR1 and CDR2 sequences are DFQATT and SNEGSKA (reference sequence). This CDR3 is CSANGYEQYF. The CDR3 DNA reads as TGCAGTGCTAACGGCTACGAGCAGTACTTC.

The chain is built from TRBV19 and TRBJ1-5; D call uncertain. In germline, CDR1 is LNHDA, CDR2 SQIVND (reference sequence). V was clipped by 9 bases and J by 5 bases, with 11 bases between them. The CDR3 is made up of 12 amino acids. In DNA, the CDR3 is TGTGCCAGCCGAGACCGGGATCAGCCCCAGCATTTT. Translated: CASRDRDQPQHF. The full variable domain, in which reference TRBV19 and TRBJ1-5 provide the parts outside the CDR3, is DGGITQSPKYLFRKEGQNVTLSCEQNLNHDAMYWYRQDPGQGLRLIYYSQIVNDFQKGDIAEGYSVSREKKESFPLTVTSAQKNPTAFYLCASRDRDQPQHFGDGTRLSIL.

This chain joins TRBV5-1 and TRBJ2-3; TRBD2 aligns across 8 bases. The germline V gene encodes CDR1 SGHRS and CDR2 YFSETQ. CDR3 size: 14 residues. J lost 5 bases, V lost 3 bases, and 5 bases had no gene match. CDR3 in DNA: TGCGCCAGCAGCTCCGGGACTAGGGTAGATACGCAGTATTTT. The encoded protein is CASSSGTRVDTQYF.

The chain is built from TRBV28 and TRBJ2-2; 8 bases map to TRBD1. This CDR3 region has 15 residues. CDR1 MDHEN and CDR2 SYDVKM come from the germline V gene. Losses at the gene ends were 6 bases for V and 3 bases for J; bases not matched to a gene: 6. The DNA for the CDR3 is TGTGCCAGCAGAAGGGGACAGGAGCACACCGGGGAGCTGTTTTTT. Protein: CASRRGQEHTGELFF.